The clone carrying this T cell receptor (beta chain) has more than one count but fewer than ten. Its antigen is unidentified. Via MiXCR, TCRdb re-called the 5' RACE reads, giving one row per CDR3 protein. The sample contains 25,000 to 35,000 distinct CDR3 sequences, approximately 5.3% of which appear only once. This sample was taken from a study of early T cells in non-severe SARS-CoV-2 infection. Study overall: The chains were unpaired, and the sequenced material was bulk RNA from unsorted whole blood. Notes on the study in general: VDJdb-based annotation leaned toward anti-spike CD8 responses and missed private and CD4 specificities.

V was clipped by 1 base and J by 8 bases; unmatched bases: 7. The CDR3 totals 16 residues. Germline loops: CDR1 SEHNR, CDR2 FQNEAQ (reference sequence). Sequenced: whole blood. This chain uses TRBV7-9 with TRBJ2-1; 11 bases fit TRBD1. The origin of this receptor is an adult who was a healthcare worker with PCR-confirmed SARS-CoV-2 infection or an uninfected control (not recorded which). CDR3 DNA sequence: TGTGCCAGCAGCTTAGGGACAGGGGGCTCCGAGGATGAGCAGTTCTTC. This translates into CASSLGTGGSEDEQFF.